The 16 T cell receptor beta chains in this list originate from one sample, sequenced in a study of cytomegalovirus exposure and HLA in healthy donors. With 60 Vbeta and 13 Jbeta primers, the PCR was carried out. The assay was immunoSEQ multiplex PCR, and TCRdb's table has in-frame clones only and misses some. There are 150,000 to 200,000 clones in the sample, with under 2.5% held by the top ten. The sample was PBMCs. The receptors derive from a man between 25 and 39 years old in good health and CMV-seronegative.

The V call is TRBV5-6, the J call TRBJ2-3, with D perhaps TRBD2 (5 bases). CDR3 length: 14 residues. V was clipped by 1 base and J by 2 bases, with 8 bases between them. Germline V gene sequence: CDR1 SGHDT, CDR2 YYEEEE. For the CDR3, the DNA is TGTGCCAGCAGCTTGTGGGGAGTCACAGATACGCAGTATTTT. This sequence encodes CASSLWGVTDTQYF.

V is TRBV6-5 and J is TRBJ1-1, with 8 bases that match TRBD1. This CDR3 contains 14 residues. The junction had 4 bases not matched to a gene; V was cut back by 5 bases and J by 2 bases. Germline V gene sequence: CDR1 MNHEY, CDR2 SVGAGI. CDR3 region: CASSLTGGNTEAFF. The CDR3 DNA follows: TGTGCCAGCAGTCTTACAGGGGGAAACACTGAAGCTTTCTTT.

A remark on this clone: One end of the junction does not line up with germline, which may come from a read error. This sequence joins TRBV28 and TRBJ1-3; D may be TRBD1 (5 bases). The CDR3 is 12 residues long. Germline values: CDR1 MDHEN, CDR2 SYDVKM. This CDR3 is CASTPQGSTIYF. The DNA for the CDR3 is TGTGCCAGCACCCCTCAGGGAAGCACCATATATTTT.

The chain has TRBV27 and TRBJ2-7, with D possibly matching TRBD2 (6 bases). The V gene lost 0 bases and the J gene lost 6 bases, with 12 bases spanning the gap. This CDR3 spans 14 amino acids. The germline V gene has CDR1 MNHEY and CDR2 SMNVEV (reference sequence). The CDR3 protein is CASSLSPWRGEQYF. The CDR3 coding sequence is TGTGCCAGCAGTTTATCGCCCTGGCGGGGCGAGCAGTACTTC.

The chain recombines TRBV9 with TRBJ2-1; 14 bases fit TRBD2. V shed 0 bases, J shed 6 bases, and the junction held 2 bases outside the gene matches. Germline V gene data show CDR1 as SGDLS and CDR2 as YYNGEE. CDR3 length: 16 amino acids. CDR3 sequence: CASSVGGLAGANEQFF. The CDR3 coding sequence is TGTGCCAGCAGCGTAGGGGGACTAGCGGGAGCCAATGAGCAGTTCTTC.

V and J are TRBV4-2 and TRBJ2-7; 7 bases agree with TRBD2. This CDR3 has 15 residues. Looked up from germline, CDR1 is LGHNA and CDR2 is YNFKEQ. The trim removed 0 bases at V and 4 bases at J, leaving 6 bases unmatched. The CDR3 nucleotides read TGTGCCAGCAGCCAAGAAGGCGGGAGAGTTTACGAGCAGTACTTC. It specifies CASSQEGGRVYEQYF.

The chain is built from TRBV11-3 and TRBJ1-2; tentative D call: TRBD1 (5 bases). V was cut by 2 bases and J by 7 bases, with 20 bases left in between. Germline V lookup: CDR1 SGHNT, CDR2 YENEEA. The CDR3 has 16 amino acids. The CDR3: CASSLNPSWQGGGYTF. DNA of the CDR3: TGTGCCAGCAGCTTAAACCCCTCTTGGCAGGGCGGTGGCTACACCTTC.

V and J are TRBV4-3 and TRBJ2-7; D is possibly TRBD2 (6 bases). The CDR3 has 17 amino acids. Germline values: CDR1 LGHNA, CDR2 YSLEER. V lost 0 bases, J lost 0 bases, and 15 bases lay in between. The CDR3 bases are TGCGCCAGCAGCCAAGATACTGGAGGGTCGAGCTCCTACGAGCAGTACTTC. It is translated as CASSQDTGGSSSYEQYF.

The chain couples TRBV5-4 to TRBJ2-5, with 12 bases aligning to TRBD1. The J call is uncertain, as TRBJ2-7 better fits the DNA end. Germline loops: CDR1 SGHNT, CDR2 YYREEE (reference sequence). This CDR3 is 15 amino acids long. Here the CDR3 reads CASSYPGQGAYEQYF. CDR3 coding DNA: TGTGCCAGCAGCTACCCGGGACAGGGGGCGTACGAGCAGTACTTC.

The chain employs TRBV6-5 and TRBJ2-2; 7 positions agree with TRBD1. The CDR3 is made up of 16 amino acids. Germline CDR1 reads MNHEY; CDR2 reads SVGAGI. The V segment lost 2 bases and the J segment 5 bases; nucleotides outside the gene matches: 8. The CDR3 DNA is TGTGCCAGCAGTTACGGAGTCAGGGGGTTTACCGGGGAGCTGTTTTTT. Protein product: CASSYGVRGFTGELFF.

J is TRBJ1-3 and V is TRBV2, with 9 positions matching TRBD1. The junction had 6 bases not matched to a gene; V was cut back by 7 bases and J by 5 bases. The germline CDR1 and CDR2 sequences are SNHLY and FYNNEI. The CDR3 covers 14 residues. The CDR3 region has the DNA TGTGCCAGCATCAGGGACAGGGACCGAAACACCATATATTTT. Translating gives CASIRDRDRNTIYF.

The V and J genes are TRBV28 and TRBJ2-2, with 7 bases lining up with TRBD1. The CDR3 spans 16 residues. Germline V gene sequence: CDR1 MDHEN, CDR2 SYDVKM. Trimming at V came to 7 bases and at J to 0 bases, leaving 8 bases not matched to a gene. The CDR3 sequence: CASILNRGPNTGELFF. The DNA of the CDR3 is TGTGCCAGCATACTTAACAGGGGTCCGAACACCGGGGAGCTGTTTTTT.

The chain uses TRBV13 and TRBJ2-7; no firm D call. CDR3 length equals 13 residues. V was cut by 6 bases and J by 4 bases, with 13 bases left in between. Germline assignment: CDR1 PRHDT and CDR2 FYEKMQ (reference sequence). The CDR3 sequence: CASRGLNTYEQYF. CDR3 DNA: TGTGCCAGCAGGGGCCTAAATACTTACGAGCAGTACTTC.

This sequence joins TRBV6-1 and TRBJ1-4; 7 nucleotides match TRBD1. This CDR3 comprises 13 residues. V lost 4 bases to trimming and J lost 8 bases; unmatched junction nucleotides: 4. Per germline, CDR1 MNHNS and CDR2 SASEGT. The CDR3 is CASSGDRSEKLFF. The CDR3 bases are TGTGCCAGCAGTGGGGACAGAAGCGAAAAACTGTTTTTT.

This chain links TRBV7-9 with TRBJ2-7; TRBD1 agrees at 10 bases. Germline V gene sequence: CDR1 SEHNR, CDR2 FQNEAQ (reference sequence). CDR3 length equals 15 residues. V lost 5 bases and J lost 2; bases outside the gene matches: 6. The CDR3 spells CASSPAGTGAYEQYF. CDR3 nucleotides: TGTGCCAGCAGCCCAGCCGGGACAGGGGCCTACGAGCAGTACTTC.

The chain is built from TRBV6-6 and TRBJ1-3, with D perhaps matching TRBD1 (6 bases). Germline CDR1 reads MNHNY; CDR2 reads SVGAGI (reference sequence). V dropped 5 bases and J dropped 7 bases, with 21 bases sitting between them. The CDR3 consists of 16 residues. The CDR3 DNA sequence: TGTGCCAGCAGTGGCGGTGGGGCAGGGGCATATAACACCATATATTTT. As protein: CASSGGGAGAYNTIYF.